This paragraph reports one T cell receptor beta chain. One end of the junction is discordant with germline, which a read error may explain. TCR beta CDR3 sequences were amplified from RNA transcripts. Researchers ran a first-round RT-PCR on the TCR CDR3 using the HTBI primer set. Each CDR3 protein gets one entry after TCRdb re-called the multiplex PCR reads with MiXCR. In the table there are 600,000 to 800,000 distinct CDR3 sequences, 30% to 40% of which are singletons. Patients were aged 18 to 65, had disease duration under 2 months, and had newly diagnosed hyperthyroidism. This specimen comes from a study of T cells in Graves' hyperthyroidism and ophthalmopathy. Germline CDR1 KGHDR, CDR2 SFDVKD. The CDR3 covers 13 residues.

The chain uses TRBV24-1 and TRBJ1-2; 9 bases are shared with TRBD1. This receptor was taken from a woman between 40 and 55 years old with Graves' hyperthyroidism. The specimen sequenced was blood. In DNA, the CDR3 is TGTGCCAGCAGTCTGGTGGACAGGGGTGGCTACACCTTC. It specifies CASSLVDRGGYTF.